This TCR beta chain was recovered during a study of control samples from healthy donors and cancer patients. The assay was immunoSEQ multiplex PCR, and TCRdb's table has in-frame clones only and misses some. Of some 150,000 clones in the sample, over 85% were seen once. Between the trimmed V and J ends, which lost 1 base and 1 base, there was a span of 13 bases. Germline-derived CDR1 and CDR2 are SQVTM and ANQGSEA. CDR3 length equals 15 residues. This sequence joins TRBV29-1 and TRBJ2-5; the D call may be TRBD1 or TRBD2 (5 bases each). The sequence was collected from a woman in her sixties in good health. Sequencing was carried out using blood. In nucleotides, the CDR3 is TGCAGCGTTGAAGCATGGGGGAGTAGCCAAGAGACCCAGTACTTC. Its translation is CSVEAWGSSQETQYF.